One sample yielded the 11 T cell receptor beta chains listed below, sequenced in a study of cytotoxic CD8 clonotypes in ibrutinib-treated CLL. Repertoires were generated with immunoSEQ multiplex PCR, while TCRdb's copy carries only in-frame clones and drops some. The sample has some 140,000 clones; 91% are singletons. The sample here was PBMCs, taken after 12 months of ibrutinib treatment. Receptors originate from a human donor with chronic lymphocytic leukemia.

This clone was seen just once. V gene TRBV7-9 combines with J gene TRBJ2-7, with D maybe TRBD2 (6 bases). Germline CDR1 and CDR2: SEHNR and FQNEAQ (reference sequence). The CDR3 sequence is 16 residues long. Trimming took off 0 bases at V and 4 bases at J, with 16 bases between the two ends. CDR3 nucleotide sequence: TGTGCCAGCAGCTTAGCGTCGTCCCGGAGGGGATACGAGCAGTACTTC. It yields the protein CASSLASSRRGYEQYF.

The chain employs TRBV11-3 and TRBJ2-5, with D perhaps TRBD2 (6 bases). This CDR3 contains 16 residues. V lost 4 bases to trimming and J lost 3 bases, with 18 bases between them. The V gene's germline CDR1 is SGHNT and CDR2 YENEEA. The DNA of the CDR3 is TGTGCCAGCAGCTCAAATGGGGGGACGGTCGAAGAGACCCAGTACTTC. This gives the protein CASSSNGGTVEETQYF.

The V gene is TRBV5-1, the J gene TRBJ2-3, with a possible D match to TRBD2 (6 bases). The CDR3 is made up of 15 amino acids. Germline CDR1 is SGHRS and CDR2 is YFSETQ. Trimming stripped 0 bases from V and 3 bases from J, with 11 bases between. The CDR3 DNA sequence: TGCGCCAGCAGCTTGGATGGAGGGGAGACAGATACGCAGTATTTT. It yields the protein CASSLDGGETDTQYF.

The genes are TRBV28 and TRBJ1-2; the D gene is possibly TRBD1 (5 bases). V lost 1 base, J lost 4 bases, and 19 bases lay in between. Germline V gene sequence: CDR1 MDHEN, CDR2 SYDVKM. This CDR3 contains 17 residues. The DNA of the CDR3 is TGTGCCAGCAGTTTATTAGGGTTGGGGCGCCCACTCTATGGCTACACCTTC. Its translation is CASSLLGLGRPLYGYTF.

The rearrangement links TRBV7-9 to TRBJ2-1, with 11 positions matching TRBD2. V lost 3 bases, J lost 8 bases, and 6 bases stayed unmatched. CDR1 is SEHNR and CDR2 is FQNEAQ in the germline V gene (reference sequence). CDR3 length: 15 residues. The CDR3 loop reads CASSFGLAGGDEQFF. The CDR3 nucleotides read TGTGCCAGCAGCTTTGGCCTAGCGGGAGGAGATGAGCAGTTCTTC.

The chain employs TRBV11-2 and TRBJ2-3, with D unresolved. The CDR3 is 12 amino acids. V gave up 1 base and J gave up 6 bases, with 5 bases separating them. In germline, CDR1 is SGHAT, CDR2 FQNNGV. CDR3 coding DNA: TGTGCCAGCAGCTTAGGTATGGATACGCAGTATTTT. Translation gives CASSLGMDTQYF.

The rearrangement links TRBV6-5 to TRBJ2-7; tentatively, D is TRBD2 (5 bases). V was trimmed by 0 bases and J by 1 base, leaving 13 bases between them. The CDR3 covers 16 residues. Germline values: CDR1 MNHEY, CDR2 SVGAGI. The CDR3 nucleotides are TGTGCCAGCAGTTACTCGACGGTAACGGGGTCCTACGAGCAGTACTTC. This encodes CASSYSTVTGSYEQYF.

CDR3 bases: TGTGCCAGCAGTTTACTTGGACAGGGCAACTATGGCTACACCTTC. Its protein product is CASSLLGQGNYGYTF. The chain couples TRBV28 to TRBJ1-2; 8 nucleotides line up with TRBD1. V lost 2 bases, J lost 2 bases, and 4 bases stayed unmatched. Germline V lookup: CDR1 MDHEN, CDR2 SYDVKM. The CDR3 is 15 residues long.

The DNA for the CDR3 is TGTGCCAGCAGCTTACCAGGGAACACCGGGGAGCTGTTTTTT. Its protein is CASSLPGNTGELFF. The V call is TRBV7-9, the J call TRBJ2-2; D remains ambiguous. The V and J ends lost 2 bases and 1 base respectively, with 5 bases between them. CDR1 SEHNR and CDR2 FQNEAQ come from the germline V gene (reference sequence). The CDR3 spans 14 residues.

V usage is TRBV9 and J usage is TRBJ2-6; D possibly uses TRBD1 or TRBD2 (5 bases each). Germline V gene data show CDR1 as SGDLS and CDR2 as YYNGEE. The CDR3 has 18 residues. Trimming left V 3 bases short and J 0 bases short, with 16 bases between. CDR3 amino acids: CASSARDVGGSGANVLTF. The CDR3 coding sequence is TGTGCCAGCAGCGCCCGGGACGTAGGAGGCTCTGGGGCCAACGTCCTGACTTTC.

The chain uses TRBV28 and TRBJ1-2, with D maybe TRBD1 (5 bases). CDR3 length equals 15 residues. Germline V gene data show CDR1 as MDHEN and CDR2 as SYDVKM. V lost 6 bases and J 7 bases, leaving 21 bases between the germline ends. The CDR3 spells CASSLSGGFRLGYTF. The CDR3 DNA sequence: TGTGCCAGCAGCCTCTCTGGGGGGTTCCGACTTGGCTACACCTTC.